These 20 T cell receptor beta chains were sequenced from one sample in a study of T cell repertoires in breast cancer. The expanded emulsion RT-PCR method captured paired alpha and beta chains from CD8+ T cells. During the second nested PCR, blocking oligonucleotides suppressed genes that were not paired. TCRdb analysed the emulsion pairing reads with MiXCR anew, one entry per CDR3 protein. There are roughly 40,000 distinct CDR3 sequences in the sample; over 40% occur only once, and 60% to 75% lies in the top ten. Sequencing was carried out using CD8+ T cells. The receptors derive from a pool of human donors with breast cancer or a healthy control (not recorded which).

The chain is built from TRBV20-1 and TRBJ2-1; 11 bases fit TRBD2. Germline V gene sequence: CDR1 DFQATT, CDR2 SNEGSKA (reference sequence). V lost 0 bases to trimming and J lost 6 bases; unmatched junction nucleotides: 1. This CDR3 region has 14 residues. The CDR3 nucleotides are TGCAGTGCTAGAGACGGGACTAGCGGCAATGAGCAGTTCTTC. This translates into CSARDGTSGNEQFF.

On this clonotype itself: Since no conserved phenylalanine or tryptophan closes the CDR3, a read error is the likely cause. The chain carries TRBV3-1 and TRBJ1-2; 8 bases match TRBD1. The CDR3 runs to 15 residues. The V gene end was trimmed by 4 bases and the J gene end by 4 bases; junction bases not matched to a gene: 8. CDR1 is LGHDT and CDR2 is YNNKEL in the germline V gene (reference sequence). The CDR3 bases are TGTGCCAGCAGCCTTTATGGGACAGGCTTCTATGGCTACACCTCC. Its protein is CASSLYGTGFYGYTS.

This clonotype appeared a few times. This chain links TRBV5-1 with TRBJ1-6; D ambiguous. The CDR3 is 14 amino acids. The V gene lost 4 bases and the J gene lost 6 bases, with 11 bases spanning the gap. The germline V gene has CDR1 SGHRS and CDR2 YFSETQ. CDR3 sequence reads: CASSVGTTNSPLHF. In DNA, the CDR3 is TGCGCCAGCAGCGTCGGTACCACTAATTCACCCCTCCACTTT.

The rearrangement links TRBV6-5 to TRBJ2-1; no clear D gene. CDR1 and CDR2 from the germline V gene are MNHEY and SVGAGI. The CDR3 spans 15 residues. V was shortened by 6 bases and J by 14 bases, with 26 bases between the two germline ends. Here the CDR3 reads CASSPGDKLRGPKFF. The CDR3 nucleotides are TGTGCCAGCAGCCCCGGAGACAAATTACGCGGCCCGAAGTTCTTC.

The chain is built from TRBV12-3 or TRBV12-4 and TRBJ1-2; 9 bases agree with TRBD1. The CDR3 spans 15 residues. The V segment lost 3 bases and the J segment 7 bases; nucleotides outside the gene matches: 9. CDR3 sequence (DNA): TGTGCCAGCAGTTTGGCGGGACAGGGCTCCACTGGCTACACCTTC. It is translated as CASSLAGQGSTGYTF.

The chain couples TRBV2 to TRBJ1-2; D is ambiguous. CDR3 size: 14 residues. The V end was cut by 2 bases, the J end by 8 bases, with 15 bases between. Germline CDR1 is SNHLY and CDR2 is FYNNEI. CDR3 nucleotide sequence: TGTGCCAGCAGTGAAAGGTTTTACCCGGCGGGCTACACCTTC. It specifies CASSERFYPAGYTF. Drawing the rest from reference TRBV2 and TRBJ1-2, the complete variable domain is EPEVTQTPSHQVTQMGQEVILRCVPISNHLYFYWYRQILGQKVEFLVSFYNNEISEKSEIFDDQFSVERPDGSNFTLKIRSTKLEDSAMYFCASSERFYPAGYTFGSGTRLTVV.

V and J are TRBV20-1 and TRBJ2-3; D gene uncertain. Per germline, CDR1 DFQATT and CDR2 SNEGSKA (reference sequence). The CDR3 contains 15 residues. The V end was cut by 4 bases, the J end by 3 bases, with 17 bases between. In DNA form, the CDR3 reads TGCAGTGCTAACTTGGCTAGGTTAGGGACAGATACGCAGTATTTT. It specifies CSANLARLGTDTQYF.

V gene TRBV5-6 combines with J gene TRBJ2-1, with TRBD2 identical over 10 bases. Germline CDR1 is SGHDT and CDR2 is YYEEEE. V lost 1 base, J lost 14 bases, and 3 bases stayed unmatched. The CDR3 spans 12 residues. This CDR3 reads CASSLTSGTKFF. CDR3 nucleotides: TGTGCCAGCAGCTTGACTAGCGGGACGAAGTTCTTC.

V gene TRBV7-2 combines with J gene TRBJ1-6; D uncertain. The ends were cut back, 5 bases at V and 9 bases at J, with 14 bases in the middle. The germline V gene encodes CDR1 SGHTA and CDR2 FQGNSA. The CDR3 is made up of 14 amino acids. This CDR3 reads CASSGMIGGSPLHF. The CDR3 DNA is TGTGCCAGCAGCGGCATGATAGGTGGTTCACCCCTCCACTTT.

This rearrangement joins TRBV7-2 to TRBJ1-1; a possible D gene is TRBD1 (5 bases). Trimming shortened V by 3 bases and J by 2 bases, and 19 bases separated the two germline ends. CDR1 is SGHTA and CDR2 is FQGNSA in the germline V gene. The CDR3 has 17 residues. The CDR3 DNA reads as TGTGCCAGCAGCTTCCCCCGGAAACAGGAGACAAACACTGAAGCTTTCTTT. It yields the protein CASSFPRKQETNTEAFF.

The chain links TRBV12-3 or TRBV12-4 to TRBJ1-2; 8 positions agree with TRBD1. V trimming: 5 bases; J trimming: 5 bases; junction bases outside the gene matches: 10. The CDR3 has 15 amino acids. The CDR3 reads CASSPDSGGAYGYTF. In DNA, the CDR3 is TGTGCCAGCAGTCCAGACTCAGGGGGCGCATATGGCTACACCTTC.

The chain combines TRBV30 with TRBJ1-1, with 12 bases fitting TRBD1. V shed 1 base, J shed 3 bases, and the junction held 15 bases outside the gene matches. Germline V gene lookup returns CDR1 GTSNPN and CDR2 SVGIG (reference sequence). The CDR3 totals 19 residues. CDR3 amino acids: CAWSDGIPRDRGPDTEAFF. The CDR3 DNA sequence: TGTGCCTGGAGTGACGGGATACCCCGGGACAGGGGGCCCGACACTGAAGCTTTCTTT.

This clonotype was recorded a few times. CDR3 coding DNA: TGCGCCAGCAGCCAAGCCCCAGGGCTGGGCACTGAAGCTTTCTTT. As protein: CASSQAPGLGTEAFF. V is TRBV4-1 and J is TRBJ1-1; maybe TRBD1 (5 bases). Germline V gives CDR1 MGHRA, CDR2 YSYEKL. V lost 1 base and J lost 4, with 13 bases in between. The CDR3 is made up of 15 amino acids.

DNA of the CDR3: TGTGCCAGCAGATCGGACAGGGGGCCATTTTACGCGAGCACCGGGGAGCTGTTTTTT. This translates into CASRSDRGPFYASTGELFF. This rearrangement joins TRBV28 to TRBJ2-2, with 11 bases fitting TRBD1. This CDR3 has 19 residues. Germline CDR1 reads MDHEN; CDR2 reads SYDVKM. Trimming took 6 bases from V and 4 from J; bases not matched to a gene: 16.

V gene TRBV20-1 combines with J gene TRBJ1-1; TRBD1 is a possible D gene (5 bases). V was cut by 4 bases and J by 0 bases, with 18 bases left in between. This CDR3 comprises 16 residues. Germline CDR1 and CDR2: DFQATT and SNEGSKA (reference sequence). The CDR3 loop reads CSAKDSGRGMNTEAFF. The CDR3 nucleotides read TGCAGTGCTAAAGACTCAGGGAGGGGCATGAACACTGAAGCTTTCTTT.

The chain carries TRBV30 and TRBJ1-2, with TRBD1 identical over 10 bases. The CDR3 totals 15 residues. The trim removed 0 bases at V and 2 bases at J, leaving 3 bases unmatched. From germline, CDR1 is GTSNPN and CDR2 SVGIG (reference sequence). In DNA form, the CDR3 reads TGTGCCTGGAGTGTAGGACAGGGGGGGAACTATGGCTACACCTTC. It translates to CAWSVGQGGNYGYTF.

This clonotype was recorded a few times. This chain's CDR3 is CASSARGANTGELFF. The CDR3, as DNA: TGTGCCAGCAGTGCCCGAGGGGCGAACACCGGGGAGCTGTTTTTT. This chain connects TRBV27 to TRBJ2-2; D assignment may be TRBD1 or TRBD2 (5 bases each). Deletions cut 5 bases from V and 0 bases from J, with 10 bases between. Germline V gives CDR1 MNHEY, CDR2 SMNVEV (reference sequence). The CDR3 extends over 15 amino acids.

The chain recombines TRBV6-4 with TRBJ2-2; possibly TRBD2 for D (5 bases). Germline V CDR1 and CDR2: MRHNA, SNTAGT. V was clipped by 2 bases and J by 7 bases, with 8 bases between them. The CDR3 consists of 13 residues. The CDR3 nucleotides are TGTGCCAGCAGTGACACGGGGAACGGGGAGCTGTTTTTT. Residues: CASSDTGNGELFF.

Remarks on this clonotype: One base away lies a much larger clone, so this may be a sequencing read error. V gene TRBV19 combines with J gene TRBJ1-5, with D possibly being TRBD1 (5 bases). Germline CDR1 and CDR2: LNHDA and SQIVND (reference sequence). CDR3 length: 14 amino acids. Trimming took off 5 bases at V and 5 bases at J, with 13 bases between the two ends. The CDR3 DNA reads TGTGCCAGTAGTGTATGGGGGGATCATCAGCCCCAGCATTTT. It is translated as CASSVWGDHQPQHF.

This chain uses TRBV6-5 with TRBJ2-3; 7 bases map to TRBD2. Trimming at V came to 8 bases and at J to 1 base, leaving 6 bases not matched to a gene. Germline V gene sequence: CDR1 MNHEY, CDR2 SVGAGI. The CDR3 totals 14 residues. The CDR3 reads CASFERGGTDTQYF. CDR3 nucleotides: TGTGCCAGCTTCGAGCGGGGAGGCACAGATACGCAGTATTTT.